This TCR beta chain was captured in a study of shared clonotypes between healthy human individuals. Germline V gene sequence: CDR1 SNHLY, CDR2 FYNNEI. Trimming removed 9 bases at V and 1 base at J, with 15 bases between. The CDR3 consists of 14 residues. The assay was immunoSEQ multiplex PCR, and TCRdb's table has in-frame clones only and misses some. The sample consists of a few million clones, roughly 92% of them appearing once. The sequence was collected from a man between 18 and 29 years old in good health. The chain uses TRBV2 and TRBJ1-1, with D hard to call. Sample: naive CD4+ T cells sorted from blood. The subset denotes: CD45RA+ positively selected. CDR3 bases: TGTGCCAGTAACAATGGGCGGGGGAACACTGAAGCTTTCTTT. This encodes CASNNGRGNTEAFF.